This is a list of T cell receptor beta chains from one sample in a study of read filtering for tumor transcriptome and immune sequencing. TCRdb ran MiXCR on the reads and lists one entry per CDR3 protein. This sample carries tens of thousands of distinct CDR3 sequences, more than 11% of them seen once, and the ten largest clones take about 42%. Sequenced input: a population of CD138-negative cells sorted from bone marrow. The receptors were sampled from a donor aged 40 or over with multiple myeloma. CDR3s include the opening cysteine and the closing phenylalanine or tryptophan. A D gene is named only where the DNA matches it firmly. Not all rows give a size; the values are once, few, many and, for expanded clones, a class.

J gene	clone size	V gene	D gene	CDR3 protein	CDR3 DNA
TRBJ1-1	NA	TRBV18	NA	CASSPDRQASTEAFF	TGTGCCAGCTCACCGGACAGACAGGCGAGCACTGAAGCTTTCTTT
TRBJ1-1	many	TRBV5-1	NA	CASSLGSRAGTEAFF	TGCGCCAGCAGCTTGGGATCCAGGGCGGGTACTGAAGCTTTCTTT
TRBJ1-1	many	TRBV29-1	NA	CSVEVSQGMLNTEAFF	TGCAGCGTTGAAGTTTCCCAGGGTATGCTGAACACTGAAGCTTTCTTT
TRBJ2-1	many	TRBV27	TRBD2	CASSLSVPSAGTSGYNEQFF	TGTGCCAGCAGTTTATCGGTTCCCTCTGCCGGGACTAGCGGGTACAATGAGCAGTTCTTC
TRBJ2-3	many	TRBV14	NA	CASSQFRAIDTQYF	TGTGCCAGCAGCCAATTCCGGGCCATAGATACGCAGTATTTT
TRBJ2-7	NA	TRBV20-1	TRBD2	CSARAGVTYEQYF	TGCAGTGCTCGAGCGGGAGTGACGTACGAGCAGTACTTC
TRBJ1-1	many	TRBV6-2/TRBV6-3	NA	CASSYSTLSEAFF	TGTGCCAGCAGTTACTCGACGTTATCCGAAGCTTTCTTT
TRBJ2-1	NA	TRBV29-1	NA	CGVVPRCRNLYNGQFF	TGCGGCGTTGTTCCAAGGTGCAGGAACCTCTACAATGGGCAGTTCTTC
TRBJ2-5	NA	TRBV6-5	TRBD2	CASSYVLAGEETQYF	TGTGCCAGCAGTTACGTTTTGGCGGGAGAGGAGACCCAGTACTTC
TRBJ2-5	many	TRBV29-1	TRBD2	CSVESMVAGAWETQYF	TGCAGCGTTGAGTCGATGGTAGCGGGAGCTTGGGAGACCCAGTACTTC
TRBJ2-7	many	TRBV29-1	TRBD2	CSVSGLAGVGGSSYEQYF	TGCAGCGTCTCGGGACTAGCGGGAGTAGGGGGCTCCTCCTACGAGCAGTACTTC
TRBJ2-1	many	TRBV7-9	TRBD2	CASSLGSLAGSYNEQFF	TGTGCCAGCAGCTTAGGGTCCCTAGCGGGCTCCTACAATGAGCAGTTCTTC
TRBJ2-7	many	TRBV19	TRBD1	CASSPTGVSYEQYF	TGTGCCAGTAGCCCGACAGGGGTGTCCTACGAGCAGTACTTC
TRBJ2-1	NA	TRBV28	NA	CATQGSGSFNEQFF	TGTGCCACCCAGGGATCGGGCTCCTTCAATGAGCAGTTCTTC
TRBJ2-7	many	TRBV5-1	NA	CASRDTTLGEQYF	TGCGCCAGCAGGGACACCACCCTAGGGGAGCAGTACTTC
TRBJ1-2	many	TRBV19	NA	CASSRGLQGYTF	TGTGCCAGTAGTCGGGGCTTACAAGGCTACACCTTC
TRBJ2-7	few	TRBV28	NA	CASSLFFRHQPPNEQYF	TGTGCCAGCAGTCTTTTCTTCCGACACCAACCCCCCAACGAGCAGTACTTC
TRBJ2-7	many	TRBV20-1	TRBD1	CSAVAGGKSYEQYF	TGCAGTGCCGTCGCAGGGGGCAAGTCCTACGAGCAGTACTTC
TRBJ1-1	medium-sized	TRBV20-1	NA	CSARDLMRQEAFF	TGCAGTGCTAGAGATCTTATGAGACAAGAAGCTTTCTTT
TRBJ2-1	few	TRBV20-1	NA	CSARDWGVSYNEQFF	TGCAGTGCTAGAGATTGGGGGGTATCCTACAATGAGCAGTTCTTC
TRBJ1-4	many	TRBV27	NA	CAKRRDPATNEKLFF	TGTGCCAAAAGGAGGGACCCTGCAACTAATGAAAAACTGTTTTTT
TRBJ2-7	many	TRBV7-2	NA	CASSSPMGEGSYEQYF	TGTGCCAGCAGCTCCCCGATGGGGGAAGGATCCTACGAGCAGTACTTC
TRBJ2-7	many	TRBV12-3/TRBV12-4	NA	CASSGSDSYEQYF	TGTGCCAGCAGTGGGTCGGACTCCTACGAGCAGTACTTC
TRBJ1-1	many	TRBV19	TRBD1	CASKVRGMNTEAFF	TGTGCCAGTAAAGTCAGGGGGATGAACACTGAAGCTTTCTTT
TRBJ2-3	many	TRBV7-9	TRBD1	CASSLQGQQNTDTQYF	TGTGCCAGCAGCCTACAGGGACAGCAGAACACAGATACGCAGTATTTT
TRBJ2-1	many	TRBV29-1	TRBD2	CSVETGLAGGNEQFF	TGCAGCGTTGAAACGGGACTAGCGGGAGGAAATGAGCAGTTCTTC
TRBJ2-1	many	TRBV7-9	NA	CASSVGGAGLATSNRAYNEQFF	TGTGCCAGCAGCGTAGGGGGGGCCGGGCTCGCGACTAGCAATCGGGCATACAATGAGCAGTTCTTC
TRBJ2-7	many	TRBV6-5	NA	CASSYSGGRGTYEQYF	TGTGCCAGCAGTTACTCGGGGGGACGAGGAACCTACGAGCAGTACTTC
TRBJ2-5	NA	TRBV28	TRBD1	CASSSMGQGREETQYF	TGTGCCAGCAGCTCTATGGGACAGGGGCGAGAGGAGACCCAGTACTTC
TRBJ2-3	few	TRBV20-1	TRBD2	CSAPSWTSGRARPDTQYF	TGCAGTGCCCCAAGCTGGACTAGCGGGAGGGCCCGCCCAGATACGCAGTATTTT
TRBJ2-1	many	TRBV4-3	NA	CASSHGINEQFF	TGTGCCAGCAGCCACGGAATCAATGAGCAGTTCTTC
TRBJ2-7	many	TRBV7-9	NA	CASSLAQGHEQYF	TGTGCCAGCAGCTTAGCTCAGGGCCACGAGCAGTACTTC
TRBJ1-5	many	TRBV7-2	TRBD1	CASSLRGQGAYQPQHF	TGTGCCAGCAGCTTACGCGGACAGGGGGCTTATCAGCCCCAGCATTTT
TRBJ1-1	many	TRBV7-3	NA	CASSLSGRLEAFF	TGTGCCAGCAGCTTAAGCGGCAGGTTAGAAGCTTTCTTT
TRBJ2-7	many	TRBV19	TRBD2	CASTDSGAAYEQYF	TGTGCCAGTACCGATAGCGGGGCCGCCTACGAGCAGTACTTC
TRBJ2-1	many	TRBV19	NA	CASRGGSLGYNEQFF	TGTGCCAGTAGAGGCGGCTCCTTGGGGTACAATGAGCAGTTCTTC
TRBJ2-2	many	TRBV27	NA	CASSFPRAGLTGELFF	TGTGCCAGCAGTTTTCCCCGGGCCGGACTCACCGGGGAGCTGTTTTTT
TRBJ2-1	many	TRBV20-1	NA	CSAGRNLVNEQFF	TGCAGTGCTGGAAGAAATCTTGTCAATGAGCAGTTCTTC
TRBJ2-3	many	TRBV29-1	NA	CSAFGRNTDTQYF	TGCAGCGCCTTTGGCAGGAACACAGATACGCAGTATTTT
TRBJ1-3	few	TRBV3-1	NA	CASSRNRPTGNTIYF	TGTGCCAGCAGCCGTAACAGACCCACTGGAAACACCATATATTTT
TRBJ1-2	many	TRBV5-1	NA	CASSAMQGLYGYTF	TGCGCCAGCAGCGCCATGCAGGGGCTCTATGGCTACACCTTC
TRBJ1-6	NA	TRBV10-3	NA	CAISEESRNSPLHF	TGTGCCATCAGTGAGGAGAGCAGGAATTCACCCCTCCACTTT